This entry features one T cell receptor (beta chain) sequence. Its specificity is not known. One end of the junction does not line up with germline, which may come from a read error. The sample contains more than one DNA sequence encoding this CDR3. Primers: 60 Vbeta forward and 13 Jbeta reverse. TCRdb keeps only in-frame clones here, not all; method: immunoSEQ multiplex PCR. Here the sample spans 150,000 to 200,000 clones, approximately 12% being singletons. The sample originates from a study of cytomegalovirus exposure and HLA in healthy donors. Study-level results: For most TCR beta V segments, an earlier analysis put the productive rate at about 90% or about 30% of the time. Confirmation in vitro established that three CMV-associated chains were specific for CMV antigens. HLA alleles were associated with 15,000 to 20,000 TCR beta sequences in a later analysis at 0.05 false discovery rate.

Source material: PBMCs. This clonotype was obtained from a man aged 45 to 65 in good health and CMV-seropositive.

The CDR3 DNA is TGTGCCAGCAGAGGCCAGGGGGAGACGCAGTACTTC. It encodes CASRGQGETQYF. The genes are TRBV6-1 and TRBJ2-5; TRBD1 matches 7 bases. The CDR3 has 12 residues. From germline, CDR1 is MNHNS and CDR2 SASEGT.